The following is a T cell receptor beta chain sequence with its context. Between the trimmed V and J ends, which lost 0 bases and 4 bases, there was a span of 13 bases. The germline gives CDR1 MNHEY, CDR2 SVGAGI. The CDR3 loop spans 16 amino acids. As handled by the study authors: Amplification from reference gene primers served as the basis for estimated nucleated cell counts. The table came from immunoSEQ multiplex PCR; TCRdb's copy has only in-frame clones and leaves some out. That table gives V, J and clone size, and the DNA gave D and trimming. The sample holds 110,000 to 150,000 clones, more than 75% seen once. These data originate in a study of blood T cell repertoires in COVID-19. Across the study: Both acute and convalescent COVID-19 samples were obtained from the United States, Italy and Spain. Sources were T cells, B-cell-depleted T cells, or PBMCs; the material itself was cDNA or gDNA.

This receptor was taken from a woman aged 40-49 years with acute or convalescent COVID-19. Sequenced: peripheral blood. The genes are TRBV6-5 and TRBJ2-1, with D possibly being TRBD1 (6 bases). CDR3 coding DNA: TGTGCCAGCAGTTACTCGAGCAGGGGCAGGTACAATGAGCAGTTCTTC. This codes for CASSYSSRGRYNEQFF.